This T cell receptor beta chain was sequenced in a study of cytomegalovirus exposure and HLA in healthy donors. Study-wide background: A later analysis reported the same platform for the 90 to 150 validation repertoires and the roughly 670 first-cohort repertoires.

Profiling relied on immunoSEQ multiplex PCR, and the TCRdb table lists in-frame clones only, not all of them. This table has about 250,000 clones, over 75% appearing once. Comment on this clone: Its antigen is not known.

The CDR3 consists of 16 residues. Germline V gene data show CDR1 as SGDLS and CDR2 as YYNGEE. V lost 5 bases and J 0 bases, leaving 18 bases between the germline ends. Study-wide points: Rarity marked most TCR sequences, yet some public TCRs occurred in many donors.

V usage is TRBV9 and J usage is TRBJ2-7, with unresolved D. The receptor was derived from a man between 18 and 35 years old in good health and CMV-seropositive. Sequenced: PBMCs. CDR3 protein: CASREPPQVPSYEQYF. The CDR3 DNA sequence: TGTGCCAGCAGAGAACCCCCCCAGGTCCCCTCCTACGAGCAGTACTTC.